A single sample gave rise to the 25 T cell receptor beta chains below, sequenced in a study of T cells in Graves' hyperthyroidism and ophthalmopathy. The source material, RNA transcripts, was used to amplify TCR beta CDR3 regions. First-round RT-PCR targeting the TCR CDR3 was performed with the HTBI primer set. Each CDR3 protein is one row after TCRdb ran MiXCR on the multiplex PCR reads. The top ten clones hold about 4.9% of a sample with approximately 420,000 distinct CDR3 sequences, approximately 14% of them seen once. The sequencing sample was made of blood. The source of these receptors is a woman aged 18-30 years with Graves' hyperthyroidism.

This clonotype was counted at least ten times. The rearrangement links TRBV4-2 to TRBJ2-1; TRBD1 aligns across 10 bases. V was pared by 5 bases and J by 4 bases, with 5 bases of the junction left unmatched. The germline V gene has CDR1 LGHNA and CDR2 YNFKEQ. This CDR3 is built from 15 residues. CDR3 bases: TGTGCCAGCAGCAAGGACAGGGGGAGTTACAATGAGCAGTTCTTC. Translating it yields CASSKDRGSYNEQFF.

This clonotype was seen ten or more times. The V call is TRBV7-3, the J call TRBJ2-3; D not resolved. The CDR3 is 13 amino acids. CDR1 is SGHTA and CDR2 is FQGTGA in the germline V gene. Trimming took off 0 bases at V and 10 bases at J, with 11 bases between the two ends. CDR3 region: CASSLTPLAPQYF. The CDR3 coding sequence is TGTGCCAGCAGCTTAACGCCGCTCGCACCGCAGTATTTT.

The sample holds many counts of this clonotype. CDR3 amino acids: CASSPRRGSNQPQHF. CDR3 DNA sequence: TGTGCCAGCAGCCCACGCCGGGGTAGCAATCAGCCCCAGCATTTT. The chain is built from TRBV6-1 and TRBJ1-5, with D hard to call. The length of the CDR3 is 15 residues. Trimming pared 6 bases from V and 0 bases from J, leaving 12 bases between. Germline lookup yields CDR1 MNHNS and CDR2 SASEGT.

Many counts were recorded for this clonotype. J is TRBJ2-1 and V is TRBV28; TRBD2 agrees at 9 bases. Losses at the gene ends were 7 bases for V and 3 bases for J; bases not matched to a gene: 19. From germline, CDR1 is MDHEN and CDR2 SYDVKM. The CDR3 sequence is 19 residues long. CDR3 in DNA: TGTGCCAGCATGCCACCGGGACTAGCCCCCCTGGGCTACTACAATGAGCAGTTCTTC. Translating gives CASMPPGLAPLGYYNEQFF.

At least ten counts were recorded for this clonotype. The V and J genes are TRBV7-6 and TRBJ2-7; 8 nucleotides agree with TRBD2. The CDR3 contains 14 residues. The germline gives CDR1 SGHVS, CDR2 FNYEAQ. The junction had 5 bases not matched to a gene; V was cut back by 5 bases and J by 2 bases. In DNA, the CDR3 is TGTGCCAGCAGCCACAGCGGGAGCCCCTACGAGCAGTACTTC. Translating gives CASSHSGSPYEQYF.

This clonotype was detected ten times or more. The chain is built from TRBV20-1 and TRBJ2-1, with 8 bases matching TRBD1. V gave up 6 bases and J gave up 5 bases; unmatched junction bases: 12. This CDR3 contains 15 residues. Germline values: CDR1 DFQATT, CDR2 SNEGSKA (reference sequence). CDR3: CSAPRYRGTDNEQFF. Written as DNA, the CDR3 is TGCAGTGCCCCGAGGTACAGGGGGACGGACAATGAGCAGTTCTTC.

This clonotype was counted only a few times. This chain connects TRBV19 to TRBJ2-2, with 10 bases fitting TRBD2. CDR3 length: 16 amino acids. Looked up from germline, CDR1 is LNHDA and CDR2 is SQIVND (reference sequence). V lost 3 bases, J lost 3 bases, and 4 bases stayed unmatched. CDR3: CASSILAGADTGELFF. DNA of the CDR3: TGTGCCAGTAGTATCCTAGCGGGAGCGGACACCGGGGAGCTGTTTTTT.

The chain joins TRBV4-3 to TRBJ1-6; D is undetermined. Looked up from germline, CDR1 is LGHNA and CDR2 is YSLEER. The CDR3 has 16 residues. V was cut by 0 bases and J by 1 base, with 7 bases left in between. The CDR3 coding sequence is TGCGCCAGCAGCCAAGATGTGGGGTCCTATAATTCACCCCTCCACTTT. It translates to CASSQDVGSYNSPLHF.

Details on this clonotype: Without the conserved terminal phenylalanine or tryptophan, this CDR3 likely stems from a read error. The chain joins TRBV28 to TRBJ1-1; D unresolved. Trimming removed 3 bases at V and 0 bases at J, with 5 bases between. Per germline, CDR1 MDHEN and CDR2 SYDVKM. The CDR3 consists of 13 residues. The CDR3 DNA sequence: TGTGCCAGCAGTTTCCGGGTGAACACTGAAGCTTTCCTT. It specifies CASSFRVNTEAFL.

The chain has TRBV7-2 and TRBJ1-2, with D maybe TRBD1 (5 bases). V was pared by 2 bases and J by 7 bases, with 14 bases between. CDR3 length equals 14 residues. Germline CDR1 is SGHTA and CDR2 is FQGNSA. The CDR3 reads CASSLSGGGFGYTF. The CDR3 DNA sequence: TGTGCCAGCAGCTTATCGGGGGGGGGGTTTGGCTACACCTTC.

The J gene is TRBJ1-2, the V gene TRBV4-1, with D possibly matching TRBD1 (5 bases). Germline lookup yields CDR1 MGHRA and CDR2 YSYEKL. Trimming cost V 3 bases and J 5 bases, with 19 bases left between them. The CDR3 is 16 amino acids. As DNA, the CDR3 is TGCGCCAGCAGCCATACCCAGGGTAGCCAACTGTATGGCTACACCTTC. Protein product: CASSHTQGSQLYGYTF.

This chain joins TRBV9 and TRBJ1-2, with a weak D call TRBD1 (5 bases). CDR3 size: 15 residues. V shed 0 bases and J shed 3 bases, with 12 bases lying between them. The germline gives CDR1 SGDLS, CDR2 YYNGEE. CDR3 protein: CASSVAGTPDYGYTF. CDR3 bases: TGTGCCAGCAGCGTAGCTGGGACCCCTGACTATGGCTACACCTTC.

This clonotype was seen repeatedly, ten times or more. The rearrangement joins TRBV4-1 to TRBJ2-7, with D perhaps TRBD1 (5 bases). Looked up from germline, CDR1 is MGHRA and CDR2 is YSYEKL. CDR3 length equals 14 residues. Trimming removed 0 bases at V and 2 bases at J, with 8 bases between. CDR3 region: CASSQDPGTYEQYF. In DNA form, the CDR3 reads TGCGCCAGCAGCCAAGATCCAGGGACCTACGAGCAGTACTTC.

This clonotype came up a few times. V usage is TRBV7-2 and J usage is TRBJ1-2; weak D call: TRBD1 (5 bases). V lost 6 bases, J lost 0 bases, and 11 bases lay in between. CDR1 is SGHTA, CDR2 FQGNSA, per germline. This CDR3 is built from 14 residues. DNA of the CDR3: TGTGCCAGCAGAAAGCAGGGAGCTAACTATGGCTACACCTTC. Protein product: CASRKQGANYGYTF.

This clonotype was counted only a few times. This chain uses TRBV20-1 with TRBJ2-3; D may be TRBD2 (6 bases). The V end was cut by 3 bases, the J end by 4 bases, with 17 bases between. In germline, CDR1 is DFQATT, CDR2 SNEGSKA (reference sequence). This CDR3 region has 15 residues. CDR3 DNA sequence: TGCAGTGCTAGCGATATAGCGGAGCTCTCAGATACGCAGTATTTT. Translated, it gives CSASDIAELSDTQYF.

The V and J genes are TRBV19 and TRBJ2-1; 13 positions match TRBD2. Germline CDR1 reads LNHDA; CDR2 reads SQIVND (reference sequence). The CDR3 contains 16 residues. V was clipped by 5 bases and J by 10 bases; unmatched bases: 11. CDR3 residues: CASSALWTSGSWEQFF. The DNA of the CDR3 is TGTGCCAGTAGTGCTCTCTGGACTAGCGGGAGTTGGGAGCAGTTCTTC.

J is TRBJ2-1 and V is TRBV12-3 or TRBV12-4; 8 bases line up with TRBD2. Trimming cost V 5 bases and J 4 bases; bases outside gene matches: 4. The CDR3 consists of 14 residues. CDR3 loop: CASSETSGYNEQFF. DNA of the CDR3: TGTGCCAGCAGTGAAACTAGCGGTTACAATGAGCAGTTCTTC.

The chain links TRBV28 to TRBJ2-5; D may be TRBD2 (5 bases). With 6 bases removed from V and 0 bases from J, the gap between germline ends came to 11 bases. Germline V gives CDR1 MDHEN, CDR2 SYDVKM. The CDR3 is made up of 14 amino acids. As DNA, the CDR3 is TGTGCCAGCAGGAACGGGGTAGACCAAGAGACCCAGTACTTC. Protein: CASRNGVDQETQYF.

On this clonotype itself: Relative to the germline gene, one junction end is altered; a read error may explain this. The rearrangement joins TRBV7-2 to TRBJ2-1; D call uncertain. Germline assignment: CDR1 SGHTA and CDR2 FQGNSA. CDR3 length: 16 residues. This chain's CDR3 is CASSGGRASSHNEQFF. In DNA form, the CDR3 reads TGTGCCAGCAGCGGCGGACGAGCCAGCTCCCACAATGAGCAGTTCTTC.

This rearrangement joins TRBV9 to TRBJ2-5; no reliable D call. Between the trimmed V and J ends, which lost 0 bases and 9 bases, there was a span of 9 bases. CDR3 length: 12 residues. Per the germline V gene, CDR1 is SGDLS and CDR2 is YYNGEE. CDR3 nucleotide sequence: TGTGCCAGCAGCGTAGCAACCGGGCCCCAGTACTTC. It encodes CASSVATGPQYF.

There are many counts of this clonotype. The V and J genes are TRBV25-1 and TRBJ2-7, with 7 bases identical to TRBD1. J gave up 7 bases and V 7 bases, and 4 bases lay outside the gene matches. Germline V gives CDR1 MGHDK, CDR2 SYGVNS. The CDR3 runs to 11 residues. CDR3 nucleotides: TGTGCCAGCACCCTGACAGGGGAGCAGTACTTC. Residues: CASTLTGEQYF.

This chain links TRBV6-1 with TRBJ2-5; tentatively, D is TRBD2 (6 bases). The ends were cut back, 5 bases at V and 4 bases at J, with 14 bases in the middle. The CDR3 is made up of 14 amino acids. The germline V gene encodes CDR1 MNHNS and CDR2 SASEGT. CDR3 amino acids: CASSRTGVGETQYF. DNA of the CDR3: TGTGCCAGCAGTCGAACGGGAGTGGGAGAGACCCAGTACTTC.

This clonotype was picked up many times. This chain uses TRBV9 with TRBJ2-3, with 9 positions matching TRBD2. Unmatched junction bases numbered 5, after V lost 6 bases and J lost 0 bases. The CDR3 length is 15 residues. Germline V gives CDR1 SGDLS, CDR2 YYNGEE. In DNA form, the CDR3 reads TGTGCCAGCACTACGACTAGCGGCAGCACAGATACGCAGTATTTT. Its protein product is CASTTTSGSTDTQYF.

The sample holds many counts of this clonotype. V gene TRBV2 combines with J gene TRBJ2-1; TRBD2 agrees at 7 bases. Germline values: CDR1 SNHLY, CDR2 FYNNEI. The CDR3 spans 13 residues. Losses at the gene ends were 7 bases for V and 5 bases for J; bases not matched to a gene: 5. The CDR3 loop reads CASKPGGNNEQFF. The CDR3 DNA reads as TGTGCCAGCAAGCCGGGAGGTAACAATGAGCAGTTCTTC.

The chain employs TRBV4-3 and TRBJ2-7; TRBD1 might be the D (6 bases). V dropped 0 bases and J dropped 5 bases, with 14 bases sitting between them. The CDR3 length is 15 residues. The germline CDR1 and CDR2 sequences are LGHNA and YSLEER. CDR3 sequence (DNA): TGCGCCAGCAGCCAAGATCAGGGGTGGAGAGACGAGCAGTACTTC. Translating it yields CASSQDQGWRDEQYF.